Included here is one T cell receptor beta chain sequence, with context. Its antigen is currently unknown. One entry per CDR3 protein results from TCRdb running MiXCR on the 5' RACE reads. The top ten clones hold around 3% of a sample with some 440,000 distinct CDR3 sequences, 20% to 25% of them seen once. The data were obtained in a study of identical twins. Notes on the study in general: There was more out-of-frame TCR alpha sharing in monozygotic twins than models estimated.

CDR3 size: 17 residues. Germline V gives CDR1 LGHDT, CDR2 YNNKEL (reference sequence). The trim removed 3 bases at V and 4 bases at J, leaving 10 bases unmatched. The sample was also reused in another study, on T cells expressing NK-cell markers. From that second work: Sorted CD3+CD56+NKG2C+, CD3+CD56+NKG2C- and CD3+CD56-NKG2C+ T-cell subsets were beta-chain profiled.

Specimen: CD4+ T cells sorted from blood. This clonotype originated in a woman under 30 in good health. The chain combines TRBV3-1 with TRBJ2-4, with 9 bases that match TRBD2. The CDR3, as DNA: TGTGCCAGCAGCCAGGTTAGCGGGAGAAAGACAAAAAACATTCAGTACTTC. Protein sequence: CASSQVSGRKTKNIQYF.